This paragraph covers one T cell receptor beta chain sequence. Antigen: not known. One entry per CDR3 protein, called by TCRdb with MiXCR from the reads. This table holds about 740,000 distinct CDR3 sequences, about a third found once. The sample originates from a study of T cell repertoires in cytomegalovirus infection. Turning to the study itself: Indications of both CMV infection and matching HLA type were provided by public TCR beta signatures.

Whole-study findings and limits: What dominated the ex vivo response were HLA-C-restricted CMV-specific TCR beta clonotypes.

The sample comprised PBMCs. This receptor was obtained from a human donor in good health (CMV status not recorded). Some clones in this sample may be carry-over from other donors' samples.

The CDR3 sequence: CASSERQAYEQYF. In DNA form, the CDR3 reads TGCGCCAGCAGTGAGCGGCAGGCCTACGAGCAGTACTTC. This chain connects TRBV4-1 to TRBJ2-7, with D possibly matching TRBD2 (5 bases). Germline loops: CDR1 MGHRA, CDR2 YSYEKL. Trimming pared 6 bases from V and 2 bases from J, leaving 11 bases between. The CDR3 loop spans 13 amino acids.